This TCR beta chain was recorded in a study of T cells after yellow fever vaccination. The CDR3 totals 13 residues. The germline gives CDR1 SQVTM, CDR2 ANQGSEA. V lost 4 bases to trimming and J lost 2 bases, with 9 bases between them. Production of TCR cDNA was by 5'RACE template switching, which also added a universal primer site and UMIs. TCRdb reanalysed the 5' RACE reads using MiXCR and keeps one entry per CDR3 protein. The data hold 350,000 to 450,000 distinct CDR3 sequences, with over 15% observed a single time. This sequence originates from a man aged 18 to 30 who received the YFV17D yellow fever vaccine. The rearrangement links TRBV29-1 to TRBJ1-5; D is ambiguous. This specimen consisted of PBMCs, obtained before the yellow fever booster vaccination. The CDR3 bases are TGCAGCGTTGTCGGTAGTGGCAATCAGCCCCAGCATTTT. Protein sequence: CSVVGSGNQPQHF. The variable domain in full, completed from reference TRBV29-1 and TRBJ1-5, reads SAVISQKPSRDICQRGTSLTIQCQVDSQVTMMFWYRQQPGQSLTLIATANQGSEATYESGFVIDKFPISRPNLTFSTLTVSNMSPEDSSIYLCSVVGSGNQPQHFGDGTRLSIL.